The entry below describes one T cell receptor (beta chain). Per the study methods: It was from reference gene primer amplification that nucleated cell counts were estimated. Measured with immunoSEQ multiplex PCR; TCRdb has only the in-frame clones, and not every one. The DNA gave D and trimming, while V, J and clone size come from that table. The table lists 250,000 to 350,000 clones, 88% of them singletons. The data were obtained in a study of blood T cell repertoires in COVID-19. Background on the study: Spain, Italy and the United States supplied samples that represented acute and convalescent COVID-19. PBMCs, B-cell-depleted T cells, or T cells provided the cDNA or gDNA that made up the material.

Germline V lookup: CDR1 MDHEN, CDR2 SYDVKM. This CDR3 has 12 residues. Trimming cost V 1 base and J 7 bases, with 8 bases left between them. The origin of this receptor is a woman aged 25 to 39 with COVID-19, enrolled during active disease. The chain links TRBV28 to TRBJ2-7; possible D gene TRBD1, 6 bases. Sequencing was carried out using peripheral blood. The CDR3 nucleotides are TGTGCCAGCAGTTTATATGGGACAGAGCAGTACTTC. Translated: CASSLYGTEQYF.